The subject of this entry is one T cell receptor (beta chain). Trimming removed 1 base from V and 4 bases from J, with 8 bases in between. Germline lookup yields CDR1 GTSNPN and CDR2 SVGIG (reference sequence). The CDR3 spans 13 residues. Profiled with immunoSEQ multiplex PCR; TCRdb holds only in-frame clones, not every one. The table shows about 260,000 clones, with around 90% occurring only once. The data were obtained in a study of blood T cell repertoires in COVID-19. The rearrangement links TRBV30 to TRBJ1-5, with a possible D match to TRBD1 (5 bases). The sample was PBMCs or T cells enriched from blood (not recorded which). The sequence derives from a woman aged 40 to 50 who had been exposed to COVID-19. The CDR3 region is CAWSGGPNQPQHF. CDR3 in DNA: TGTGCCTGGAGTGGGGGCCCTAATCAGCCCCAGCATTTT.